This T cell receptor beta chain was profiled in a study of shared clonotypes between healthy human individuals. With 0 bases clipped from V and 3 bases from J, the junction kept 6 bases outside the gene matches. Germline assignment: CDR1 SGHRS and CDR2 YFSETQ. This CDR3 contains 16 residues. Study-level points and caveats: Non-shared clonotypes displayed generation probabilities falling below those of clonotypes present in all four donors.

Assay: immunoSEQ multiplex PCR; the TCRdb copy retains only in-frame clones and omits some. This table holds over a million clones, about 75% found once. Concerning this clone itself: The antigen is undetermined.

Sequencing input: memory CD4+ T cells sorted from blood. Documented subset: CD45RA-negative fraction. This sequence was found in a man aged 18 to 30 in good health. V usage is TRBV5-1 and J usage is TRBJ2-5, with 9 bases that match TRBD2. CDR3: CASSLGGSGGEETQYF. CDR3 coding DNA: TGCGCCAGCAGCTTGGGTGGTAGCGGGGGAGAAGAGACCCAGTACTTC.